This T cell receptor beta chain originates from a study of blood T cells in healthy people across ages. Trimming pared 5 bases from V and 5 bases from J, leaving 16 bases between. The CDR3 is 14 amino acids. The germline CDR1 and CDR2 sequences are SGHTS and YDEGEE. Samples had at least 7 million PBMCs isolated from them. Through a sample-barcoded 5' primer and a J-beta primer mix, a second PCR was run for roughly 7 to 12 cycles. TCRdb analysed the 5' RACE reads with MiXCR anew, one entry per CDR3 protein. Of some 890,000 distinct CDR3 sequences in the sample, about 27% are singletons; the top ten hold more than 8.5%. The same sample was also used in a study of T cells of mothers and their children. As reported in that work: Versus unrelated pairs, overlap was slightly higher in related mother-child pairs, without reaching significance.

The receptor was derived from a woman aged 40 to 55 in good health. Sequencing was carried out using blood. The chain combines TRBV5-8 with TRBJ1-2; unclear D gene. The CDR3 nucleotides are TGTGCCAGCAGGGTGCCGGGGAGCAATTATGGCTACACCTTC. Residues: CASRVPGSNYGYTF.